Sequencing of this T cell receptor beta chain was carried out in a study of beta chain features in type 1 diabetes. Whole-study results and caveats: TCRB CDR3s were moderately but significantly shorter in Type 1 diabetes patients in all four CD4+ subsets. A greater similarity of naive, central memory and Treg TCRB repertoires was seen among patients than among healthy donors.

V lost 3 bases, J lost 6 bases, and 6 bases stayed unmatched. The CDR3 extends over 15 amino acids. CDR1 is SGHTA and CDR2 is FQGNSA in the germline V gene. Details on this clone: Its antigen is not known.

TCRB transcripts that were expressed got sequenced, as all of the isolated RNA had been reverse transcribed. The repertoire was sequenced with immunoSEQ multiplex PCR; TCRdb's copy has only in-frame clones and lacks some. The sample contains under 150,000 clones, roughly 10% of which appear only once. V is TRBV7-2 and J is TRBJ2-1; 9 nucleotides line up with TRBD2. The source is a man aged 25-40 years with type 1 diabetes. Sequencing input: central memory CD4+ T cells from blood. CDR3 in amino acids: CASSFGGAGGNEQFF. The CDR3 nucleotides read TGTGCCAGCAGCTTTGGGGGAGCGGGGGGCAATGAGCAGTTCTTC.